Shown below are 28 T cell receptor beta chains from a single sample sequenced in a study of blood T cell repertoires in COVID-19. Generated by immunoSEQ multiplex PCR, the TCRdb table keeps only in-frame clones and is missing some. The sample gives roughly 170,000 clones, 75% to 80% of which show up once; 26% is in the top ten. Sequencing was performed on peripheral blood. The receptors derive from a woman in her sixties or seventies with acute or convalescent COVID-19.

The genes are TRBV29-1 and TRBJ2-3; no clear D gene. V lost 7 bases and J 8 bases, leaving 16 bases between the germline ends. Per the germline V gene, CDR1 is SQVTM and CDR2 is ANQGSEA. This CDR3 comprises 12 residues. The CDR3 DNA is TGCAGCGCGAATGCAGGCGTCGCTACGCAGTATTTT. Its protein is CSANAGVATQYF.

With regard to this clone: The sample has other DNA sequences that encode this CDR3 too. V usage is TRBV5-6 and J usage is TRBJ2-7; D may be TRBD2 (6 bases). CDR3 length equals 14 residues. The V gene's germline CDR1 is SGHDT and CDR2 YYEEEE. Trimming left V 5 bases short and J 0 bases short, with 12 bases between. The CDR3 here is CASSSSGSSYEQYF. CDR3 coding DNA: TGTGCCAGCAGTTCTTCCGGGAGCTCCTACGAGCAGTACTTC.

A remark on this clone: The same CDR3 can be traced to other DNA sequences in this sample. The gene calls are TRBV30 and TRBJ1-2; D is undetermined. This CDR3 spans 13 amino acids. Germline V gene sequence: CDR1 GTSNPN, CDR2 SVGIG (reference sequence). V lost 0 bases to trimming and J lost 0 bases, with 5 bases between them. CDR3 coding DNA: TGTGCCTGGAGTGTTCAGGCTAACTATGGCTACACCTTC. It yields the protein CAWSVQANYGYTF. Drawing the rest from reference TRBV30 and TRBJ1-2, the complete variable domain is SQTIHQWPATLVQPVGSPLSLECTVEGTSNPNLYWYRQAAGRGLQLLFYSVGIGQISSEVPQNLSASRPQDRQFILSSKKLLLSDSGFYLCAWSVQANYGYTFGSGTRLTVV.

The chain recombines TRBV19 with TRBJ1-1, with D possibly TRBD1 on 6 matching bases. Germline lookup yields CDR1 LNHDA and CDR2 SQIVND (reference sequence). This CDR3 is 11 amino acids long. V was trimmed by 7 bases and J by 5 bases, leaving 8 bases between them. CDR3 coding DNA: TGTGCCAGTACAGGACAGACTGAAGCTTTCTTT. Its translation: CASTGQTEAFF.

This rearrangement joins TRBV14 to TRBJ2-7; D perhaps matches TRBD2 (5 bases). Germline V lookup: CDR1 SGHDN, CDR2 FVKESK. The CDR3 is 15 amino acids. V was shortened by 3 bases and J by 2 bases, with 14 bases between the two germline ends. The CDR3 coding sequence is TGTGCCAGCAGCCAGGGAGAGCCAGCGACCTACGAGCAGTACTTC. The encoded protein is CASSQGEPATYEQYF.

Of note for this clone: The same CDR3 also results from other DNA sequences found in this sample. The rearrangement uses TRBV30 and TRBJ1-1, with D maybe TRBD1 (5 bases). CDR3 length: 13 amino acids. Trimming removed 0 bases at V and 5 bases at J, with 10 bases between. CDR1 is GTSNPN, CDR2 SVGIG, per germline (reference sequence). CDR3: CAWSVGGGTEAFF. Here the CDR3 DNA reads TGTGCCTGGAGTGTCGGGGGGGGAACTGAAGCTTTCTTT.

As to this clone: Different DNA sequences within this sample yield the same CDR3. The gene calls are TRBV5-1 and TRBJ1-2; 8 bases map to TRBD1. V shed 0 bases, J shed 8 bases, and the junction held 6 bases outside the gene matches. Per the germline V gene, CDR1 is SGHRS and CDR2 is YFSETQ. The CDR3 totals 14 residues. The CDR3 bases are TGCGCCAGCAGCTTGGCTCAGGGGGCAGGCGGCTACACCTTC. Translation gives CASSLAQGAGGYTF.

The V gene is TRBV27, the J gene TRBJ2-7, with 7 positions matching TRBD2. Trimming took 0 bases from V and 2 from J; bases not matched to a gene: 10. CDR1 is MNHEY and CDR2 is SMNVEV in the germline V gene (reference sequence). The CDR3 is 17 amino acids. CDR3 protein: CASSLSTSRDYTYEQYF. The CDR3 DNA reads TGTGCCAGCAGTTTATCTACGTCGCGGGACTACACCTACGAGCAGTACTTC.

The rearrangement joins TRBV18 to TRBJ2-1; D may be TRBD1 (6 bases). The CDR3 loop spans 13 amino acids. V was cut by 5 bases and J by 5 bases, with 10 bases left in between. Germline loops: CDR1 KGHSH, CDR2 LQKENI. The CDR3 sequence is CASSADRDNEQFF. The CDR3 DNA is TGTGCCAGCTCAGCGGACAGAGACAATGAGCAGTTCTTC.

This clone has a count of ten or more. This chain joins TRBV3-1 (or the pseudogene TRBV3-2) and TRBJ2-7; possible D gene TRBD1, 5 bases. The germline gives CDR1 LGHDT, CDR2 YNNKEL (reference sequence). CDR3 length equals 15 residues. V lost 4 bases, J lost 2 bases, and 15 bases lay in between. The CDR3 DNA is TGTGCCAGCAGCCCCCGATCGGCAGGGACCTACGAGCAGTACTTC. This sequence encodes CASSPRSAGTYEQYF.

The chain employs TRBV27 and TRBJ2-5; 7 nucleotides match TRBD2. The germline V gene has CDR1 MNHEY and CDR2 SMNVEV (reference sequence). CDR3 length: 20 residues. V was pared by 5 bases and J by 5 bases, with 26 bases of the junction left unmatched. The CDR3 spells CASSGRPVSSGWEGGETQYF. CDR3 bases: TGTGCCAGCAGTGGCCGGCCCGTGAGTAGCGGTTGGGAGGGCGGTGAGACCCAGTACTTC.

The rearrangement uses TRBV6-2 or TRBV6-3 and TRBJ2-5; TRBD2 agrees at 11 bases. Trimming removed 2 bases from V and 2 bases from J; junction bases left unmatched: 4. Germline V gene lookup returns CDR1 MNHEY and CDR2 SVGEGT. This CDR3 contains 16 residues. The CDR3 DNA reads as TGTGCCAGCAGTTACGGGGGACTAGCGGAACAAGAGACCCAGTACTTC. This codes for CASSYGGLAEQETQYF.

This chain joins TRBV10-2 and TRBJ2-1, with 8 bases that match TRBD2. Trimming cost V 0 bases and J 3 bases; bases outside gene matches: 7. CDR1 is WSHSY and CDR2 is SAAADI in the germline V gene. CDR3 length: 17 amino acids. This chain's CDR3 is CASSESLTGLVYNEQFF. In DNA form, the CDR3 reads TGCGCCAGCAGTGAGTCGTTAACGGGACTAGTCTACAATGAGCAGTTCTTC.

The J gene is TRBJ2-3, the V gene TRBV2; 7 bases are shared with TRBD2. The germline V gene encodes CDR1 SNHLY and CDR2 FYNNEI. This CDR3 has 15 residues. V shed 2 bases and J 0 bases; nucleotides not matched to a gene: 2. The CDR3 loop is CASSERLASTDTQYF. For the CDR3, the DNA is TGTGCCAGCAGTGAACGACTAGCCAGCACAGATACGCAGTATTTT.

In this sample, this clone turned up a few times. This sequence joins TRBV9 and TRBJ1-6; 7 nucleotides align to TRBD1. CDR3 size: 15 residues. V dropped 7 bases and J dropped 9; count of bases not matched to a gene: 13. Germline-derived CDR1 and CDR2 are SGDLS and YYNGEE. CDR3 loop: CASSETGRLFSPLHF. For the CDR3, the DNA is TGTGCCAGCTCCGAGACAGGGAGACTTTTTTCACCCCTCCACTTT.

The chain carries TRBV5-5 and TRBJ1-1, with 7 positions matching TRBD1. The CDR3 sequence is 14 residues long. Losses at the gene ends were 2 bases for V and 0 bases for J; bases not matched to a gene: 1. Germline V gene sequence: CDR1 SGHKS, CDR2 YYEKEE (reference sequence). The CDR3, as DNA: TGTGCCAGCAGCTTACAGGGGATGAACACTGAAGCTTTCTTT. Protein: CASSLQGMNTEAFF. Full variable domain (missing parts from reference TRBV5-5 and TRBJ1-1): DAGVTQSPTHLIKTRGQQVTLRCSPISGHKSVSWYQQVLGQGPQFIFQYYEKEERGRGNFPDRFSARQFPNYSSELNVNALLLGDSALYLCASSLQGMNTEAFFGQGTRLTVV.

The J gene is TRBJ2-5, the V gene TRBV20-1; tentatively, D is TRBD2 (6 bases). The CDR3 extends over 11 amino acids. Trimming pared 4 bases from V and 4 bases from J, leaving 7 bases between. The germline CDR1 and CDR2 sequences are DFQATT and SNEGSKA (reference sequence). The CDR3, as DNA: TGCAGTGCTAAGACTAGAGAGACCCAGTACTTC. Protein: CSAKTRETQYF.

For the CDR3, the DNA is TGCAGTGCTAGTCGCAGCGGGGTTAGCACAGATACGCAGTATTTT. It translates to CSASRSGVSTDTQYF. The chain is built from TRBV20-1 and TRBJ2-3; 7 nucleotides align to TRBD2. The germline V gene encodes CDR1 DFQATT and CDR2 SNEGSKA (reference sequence). V dropped 3 bases and J dropped 0; count of bases not matched to a gene: 6. This CDR3 contains 15 residues.

The chain recombines TRBV7-3 with TRBJ2-5, with 13 bases fitting TRBD2. CDR3 length: 17 residues. V lost 5 bases and J lost 5; bases outside the gene matches: 11. Germline V gene data show CDR1 as SGHTA and CDR2 as FQGTGA. CDR3 nucleotide sequence: TGTGCCAGCAGCAAGCACGGGACTAGCGGGGAGGGGGAGACCCAGTACTTC. This encodes CASSKHGTSGEGETQYF.

The chain combines TRBV6-6 with TRBJ2-2; possible D gene TRBD2, 5 bases. The CDR3 is 12 amino acids. Trimming removed 6 bases at V and 7 bases at J, with 9 bases between. The germline CDR1 and CDR2 sequences are MNHNY and SVGAGI (reference sequence). This CDR3 is CASRHGDGELFF. Written as DNA, the CDR3 is TGTGCCAGCAGACACGGGGACGGGGAGCTGTTTTTT.

The V gene is TRBV6-5, the J gene TRBJ2-5; D possibly corresponds to TRBD2 (5 bases). Germline V gene data show CDR1 as MNHEY and CDR2 as SVGAGI. V was pared by 10 bases and J by 5 bases, with 14 bases between. The CDR3 spans 12 residues. Here the CDR3 reads CATIRDTETQYF. Written as DNA, the CDR3 is TGTGCCACCATCCGGGATACGGAGACCCAGTACTTC.

The chain carries TRBV18 and TRBJ2-5; D might be TRBD1 (5 bases). Trimming removed 1 base at V and 4 bases at J, with 7 bases between. Germline CDR1 KGHSH, CDR2 LQKENI. The CDR3 is 13 residues long. The CDR3 nucleotides read TGTGCCAGCTCACCACTAAGGGGAGAGACCCAGTACTTC. This codes for CASSPLRGETQYF.

The chain joins TRBV18 to TRBJ1-2; no definite D call. V was clipped by 2 bases and J by 3 bases, with 7 bases between them. Germline assignment: CDR1 KGHSH and CDR2 LQKENI. The CDR3 spans 13 residues. In nucleotides, the CDR3 is TGTGCCAGCTCACCAAACAGTTACTATGGCTACACCTTC. This encodes CASSPNSYYGYTF.

This clone was picked up a small number of times. The chain carries TRBV7-9 and TRBJ2-1; D may be TRBD2 (6 bases). Germline V lookup: CDR1 SEHNR, CDR2 FQNEAQ (reference sequence). The CDR3 consists of 13 residues. Between the trimmed V and J ends, which lost 3 bases and 10 bases, there was a span of 13 bases. The CDR3 here is CASSFGQRAEQFF. CDR3 DNA: TGTGCCAGCAGCTTCGGCCAGCGGGCCGAGCAGTTCTTC.

The chain couples TRBV6-2 or TRBV6-3 to TRBJ2-7; 9 bases match TRBD2. J was trimmed by 4 bases and V by 0 bases; bases with no gene match: 16. There are 19 residues in the CDR3. CDR1 is MNHEY and CDR2 is SVGEGT in the germline V gene. The DNA for the CDR3 is TGTGCCAGCAGTTACTCCGCGGGAGGGCCATACATCTCCTCATACGAGCAGTACTTC. Protein product: CASSYSAGGPYISSYEQYF.

This chain uses TRBV4-1 with TRBJ2-5; 7 bases match TRBD1. Per germline, CDR1 MGHRA and CDR2 YSYEKL. This CDR3 has 14 residues. Trimming cost V 1 base and J 5 bases; bases outside gene matches: 4. The CDR3 sequence is CASSQGRGWETQYF. Written as DNA, the CDR3 is TGCGCCAGCAGCCAAGGCAGGGGGTGGGAGACCCAGTACTTC.

The CDR3 is CASSLRDEETQYF. The CDR3 region has the DNA TGTGCCAGCAGCCTCCGGGATGAAGAGACCCAGTACTTC. The chain couples TRBV7-9 to TRBJ2-5; D is possibly TRBD2 (5 bases). The CDR3 has 13 residues. V lost 5 bases and J lost 3, with 10 bases in between. Germline V gene data show CDR1 as SEHNR and CDR2 as FQNEAQ (reference sequence).

This clone was recorded once. The J gene is TRBJ2-3, the V gene TRBV5-5; 8 bases line up with TRBD1. This CDR3 is 16 amino acids long. CDR1 is SGHKS and CDR2 is YYEKEE in the germline V gene (reference sequence). Trimming took 1 base from V and 4 from J; bases not matched to a gene: 8. CDR3 sequence (DNA): TGTGCCAGCAGCTTGTCCCCAAGACAGGGGTCAGATACGCAGTATTTT. It encodes CASSLSPRQGSDTQYF.